One and the same sample provided the 14 T cell receptor beta chains below, sequenced in a study of post-analysis software for immune sequencing data. Study results and caveats: A few TRBV segments (TRBV5-6, TRBV5-1 and TRBV20-1 among them) occurred more frequently in patients than in controls.

These receptors lack a known antigen. Unique molecular identifiers were present in the TCR beta cDNA libraries. In TCRdb, the PCR reads were re-called with MiXCR into one record per CDR3 protein. The profile shows 170,000 or so distinct CDR3 sequences, over 25% of them singletons. Source material: blood. These TCRs come from a girl aged 5-17 years with multiple sclerosis.

As to this clonotype: A much larger clone is a single base away; this may be a read error. The chain couples TRBV12-3 or TRBV12-4 to TRBJ2-1; 8 nucleotides agree with TRBD2. The CDR3 loop spans 15 amino acids. CDR3: CASSFGLASYSEQFF. CDR3 DNA: TGTGCCAGCAGTTTCGGACTAGCCTCCTACAGTGAGCAGTTCTTC.

Worth noting for this clonotype: The junction does not match germline at one end; this may be a read error. The chain employs TRBV5-6 and TRBJ1-2; D uncertain. Germline CDR1 reads SGHDT; CDR2 reads YYEEEE. CDR3 length: 12 amino acids. CDR3 in amino acids: CAGSLRPYGYTF. In DNA, the CDR3 is TGTGCCGGCAGCTTGCGACCCTATGGCTACACCTTC.

This clonotype was counted once. This sequence joins TRBV6-4 and TRBJ2-2; 9 bases are shared with TRBD1. Germline V CDR1 and CDR2: MRHNA, SNTAGT. With 3 bases clipped from V and 4 bases from J, the junction kept 6 bases outside the gene matches. The CDR3 consists of 16 residues. In DNA, the CDR3 is TGTGCCAGCAGTGATCCCGGGACAGGGTCCACCGGGGAGCTGTTTTTT. Its protein product is CASSDPGTGSTGELFF.

In its sample, this clonotype was seen a few times. This rearrangement joins TRBV12-3 or TRBV12-4 to TRBJ1-5, with 7 bases lining up with TRBD1. Unmatched junction bases numbered 8, after V lost 7 bases and J lost 5 bases. The CDR3 spans 14 residues. The CDR3 loop is CASTDGTADQPQHF. The DNA of the CDR3 is TGTGCCAGCACCGACGGGACAGCAGATCAGCCCCAGCATTTT.

Many counts were recorded for this clonotype. J is TRBJ2-1 and V is TRBV5-1; D not certain. CDR1 and CDR2 from the germline V gene are SGHRS and YFSETQ. Trimming cost V 0 bases and J 12 bases, with 10 bases left between them. The CDR3 consists of 12 residues. The chain's CDR3 is CASSLVVSGQFF. CDR3 in DNA: TGCGCCAGCAGCTTGGTTGTTTCTGGGCAGTTCTTC.

The rearrangement joins TRBV11-3 to TRBJ2-7; no firm D call. In germline, CDR1 is SGHNT, CDR2 YENEEA. The ends were cut back, 5 bases at V and 0 bases at J, with 11 bases in the middle. The CDR3 totals 14 residues. The CDR3 here is CASSLTPSSYEQYF. The CDR3 nucleotides are TGTGCCAGCAGCCTCACTCCCAGCTCCTACGAGCAGTACTTC.

This rearrangement joins TRBV5-1 to TRBJ1-1; D is uncertain. Trimming stripped 0 bases from V and 3 bases from J, with 6 bases between. In germline, CDR1 is SGHRS, CDR2 YFSETQ. CDR3 length: 13 amino acids. The CDR3 bases are TGCGCCAGCAGCTTGGTCGGTGACACTGAAGCTTTCTTT. It encodes CASSLVGDTEAFF. Filled out from reference TRBV5-1 and TRBJ1-1, the complete variable domain reads KAGVTQTPRYLIKTRGQQVTLSCSPISGHRSVSWYQQTPGQGLQFLFEYFSETQRNKGNFPGRFSGRQFSNSRSEMNVSTLELGDSALYLCASSLVGDTEAFFGQGTRLTVV.

The V call is TRBV12-3 or TRBV12-4, the J call TRBJ2-5; 8 bases agree with TRBD2. The trim removed 5 bases at V and 5 bases at J, leaving 13 bases unmatched. There are 16 residues in the CDR3. The CDR3 here is CASSPGTSLGEETQYF. CDR3 coding DNA: TGTGCCAGCAGTCCCGGGACTAGTTTGGGGGAGGAGACCCAGTACTTC.

This clonotype was seen many times. The chain recombines TRBV20-1 with TRBJ2-1, with 11 bases fitting TRBD2. There are 15 residues in the CDR3. Trimming removed 5 bases from V and 6 bases from J; junction bases left unmatched: 9. CDR1 is DFQATT, CDR2 SNEGSKA, per germline (reference sequence). The CDR3 DNA reads as TGCAGTGCTCGGATTCTAGCGGGGGGTCTCAATGAGCAGTTCTTC. Translated: CSARILAGGLNEQFF.

The chain carries TRBV6-2 or TRBV6-3 and TRBJ2-1; a possible D gene is TRBD2 (6 bases). Germline CDR1 MNHEY, CDR2 SVGEGT. V lost 7 bases, J lost 7 bases, and 20 bases lay in between. The CDR3 is 15 residues long. The CDR3 coding sequence is TGTGCCAGCACTCCGGCCGGCGGGATTTTAAATGAGCAGTTCTTC. Amino acids: CASTPAGGILNEQFF.

This clonotype was seen a handful of times. The rearrangement uses TRBV28 and TRBJ2-7, with 8 bases aligning to TRBD2. The CDR3 consists of 15 residues. From germline, CDR1 is MDHEN and CDR2 SYDVKM. Germline trimming cut 3 bases from V and 1 base from J; bases unmatched to any gene: 5. CDR3 in amino acids: CASSFSGTPSYEQYF. The CDR3 DNA reads as TGTGCCAGCAGTTTTAGCGGGACCCCTTCCTACGAGCAGTACTTC.

The genes are TRBV3-1 and TRBJ2-3; 10 nucleotides agree with TRBD2. The CDR3 is 19 amino acids. V lost 1 base, J lost 6 bases, and 16 bases stayed unmatched. The germline CDR1 and CDR2 sequences are LGHDT and YNNKEL (reference sequence). The CDR3: CASSQVQAGGSGATDTQYF. In DNA form, the CDR3 reads TGTGCCAGCAGCCAAGTTCAAGCGGGAGGGTCAGGTGCAACGGATACGCAGTATTTT.

This clonotype was observed a handful of times. This chain connects TRBV6-5 to TRBJ1-5; 7 bases are shared with TRBD1. V shed 0 bases and J 5 bases; nucleotides not matched to a gene: 4. Per germline, CDR1 MNHEY and CDR2 SVGAGI. This CDR3 region has 15 residues. The CDR3 loop reads CASSYSRGGDQPQHF. In DNA form, the CDR3 reads TGTGCCAGCAGTTACTCGAGAGGGGGCGATCAGCCCCAGCATTTT.

The chain uses TRBV28 and TRBJ2-7; D may be TRBD1 (6 bases). In germline, CDR1 is MDHEN, CDR2 SYDVKM. Deletions cut 9 bases from V and 5 bases from J, with 17 bases between. This CDR3 has 13 residues. The DNA of the CDR3 is TGTGCCAGTATCGGGACACCCCAGGACGAGCAGTACTTC. This translates into CASIGTPQDEQYF.